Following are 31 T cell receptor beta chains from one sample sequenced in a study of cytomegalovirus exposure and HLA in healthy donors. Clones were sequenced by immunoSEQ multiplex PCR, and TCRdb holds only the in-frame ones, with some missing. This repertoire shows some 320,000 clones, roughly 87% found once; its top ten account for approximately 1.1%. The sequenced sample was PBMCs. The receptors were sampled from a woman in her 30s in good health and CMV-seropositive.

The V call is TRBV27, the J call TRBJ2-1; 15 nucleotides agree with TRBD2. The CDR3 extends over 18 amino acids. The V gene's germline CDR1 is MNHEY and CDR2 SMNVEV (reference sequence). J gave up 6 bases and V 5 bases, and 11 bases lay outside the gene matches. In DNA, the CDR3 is TGTGCCAGCAGTCCCCGGACTAGCGGGAGGGCCCGGGGCAATGAGCAGTTCTTC. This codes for CASSPRTSGRARGNEQFF.

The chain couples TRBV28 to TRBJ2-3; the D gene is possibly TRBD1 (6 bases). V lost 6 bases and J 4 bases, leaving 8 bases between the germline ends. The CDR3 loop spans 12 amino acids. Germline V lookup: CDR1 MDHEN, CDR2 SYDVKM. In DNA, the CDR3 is TGTGCCAGCAGCCAGGGGCCAGATACGCAGTATTTT. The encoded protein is CASSQGPDTQYF.

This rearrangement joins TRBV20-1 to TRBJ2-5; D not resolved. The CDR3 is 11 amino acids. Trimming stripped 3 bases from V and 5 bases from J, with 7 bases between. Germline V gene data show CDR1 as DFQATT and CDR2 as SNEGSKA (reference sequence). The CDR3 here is CSARRLETQYF. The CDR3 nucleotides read TGCAGTGCTAGGCGGCTCGAGACCCAGTACTTC.

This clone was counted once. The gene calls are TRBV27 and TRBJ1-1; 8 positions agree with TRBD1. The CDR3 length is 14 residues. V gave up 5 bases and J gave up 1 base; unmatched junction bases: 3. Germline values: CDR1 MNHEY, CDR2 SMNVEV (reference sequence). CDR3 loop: CASSRDRQNTEAFF. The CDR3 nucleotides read TGTGCCAGCAGTCGGGACAGGCAGAACACTGAAGCTTTCTTT.

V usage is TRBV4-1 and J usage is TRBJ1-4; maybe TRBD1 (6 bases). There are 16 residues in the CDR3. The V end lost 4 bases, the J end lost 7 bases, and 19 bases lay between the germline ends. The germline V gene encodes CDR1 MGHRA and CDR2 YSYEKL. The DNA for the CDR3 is TGCGCCAGCAGCCGGAGAGAACAGGGTTCGGGTGAAAAACTGTTTTTT. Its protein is CASSRREQGSGEKLFF.

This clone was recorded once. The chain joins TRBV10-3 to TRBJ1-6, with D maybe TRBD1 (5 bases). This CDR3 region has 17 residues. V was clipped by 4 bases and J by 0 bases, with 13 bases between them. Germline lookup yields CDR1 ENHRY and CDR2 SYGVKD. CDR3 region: CAISAVTVSSYNSPLHF. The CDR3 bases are TGTGCCATCAGTGCAGTGACAGTATCCTCCTATAATTCACCCCTCCACTTT.

CDR3 in amino acids: CASSIEGRAWGTEAFF. The DNA for the CDR3 is TGTGCCAGTAGTATAGAGGGGAGGGCGTGGGGGACTGAAGCTTTCTTT. V gene TRBV19 combines with J gene TRBJ1-1, with D perhaps TRBD1 (5 bases). CDR1 LNHDA and CDR2 SQIVND come from the germline V gene (reference sequence). This CDR3 has 16 amino acids. V was cut by 0 bases and J by 5 bases, with 16 bases left in between.

This CDR3 reads CASSLGRETGELFF. Here the CDR3 DNA reads TGTGCCAGCAGCTTAGGGAGGGAGACCGGGGAGCTGTTTTTT. This chain connects TRBV7-9 to TRBJ2-2; D is perhaps TRBD2 (6 bases). Germline V lookup: CDR1 SEHNR, CDR2 FQNEAQ (reference sequence). This CDR3 comprises 14 residues. With 1 base removed from V and 5 bases from J, the gap between germline ends came to 8 bases.

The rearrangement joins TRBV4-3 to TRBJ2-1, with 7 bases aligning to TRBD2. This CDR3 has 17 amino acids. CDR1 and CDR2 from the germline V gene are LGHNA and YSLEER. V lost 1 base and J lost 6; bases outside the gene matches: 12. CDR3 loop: CASSQALLREGANEQFF. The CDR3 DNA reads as TGCGCCAGCAGCCAAGCACTCCTGAGGGAGGGAGCCAATGAGCAGTTCTTC.

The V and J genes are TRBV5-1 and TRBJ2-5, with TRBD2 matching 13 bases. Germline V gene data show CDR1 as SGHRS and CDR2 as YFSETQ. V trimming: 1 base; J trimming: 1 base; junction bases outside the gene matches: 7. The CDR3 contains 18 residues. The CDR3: CASSLRPTSGRAQETQYF. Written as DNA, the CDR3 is TGCGCCAGCAGCTTGCGACCAACTAGCGGGAGGGCCCAAGAGACCCAGTACTTC.

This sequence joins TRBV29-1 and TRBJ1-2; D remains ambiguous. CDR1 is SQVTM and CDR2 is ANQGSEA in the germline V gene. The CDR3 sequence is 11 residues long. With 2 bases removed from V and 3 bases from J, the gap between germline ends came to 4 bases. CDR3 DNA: TGCAGCGTTGAACAGGACTATGGCTACACCTTC. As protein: CSVEQDYGYTF.

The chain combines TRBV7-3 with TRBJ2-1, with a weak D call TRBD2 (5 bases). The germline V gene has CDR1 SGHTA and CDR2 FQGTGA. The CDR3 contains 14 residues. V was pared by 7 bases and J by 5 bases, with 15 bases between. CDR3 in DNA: TGTGCCAGCAACTCGCCGGGAATACACAATGAGCAGTTCTTC. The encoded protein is CASNSPGIHNEQFF.

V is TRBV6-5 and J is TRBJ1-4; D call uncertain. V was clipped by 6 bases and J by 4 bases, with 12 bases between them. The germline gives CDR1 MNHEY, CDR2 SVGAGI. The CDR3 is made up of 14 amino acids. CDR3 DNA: TGTGCCAGCAGCCTGCGTGGGAGTAATGAAAAACTGTTTTTT. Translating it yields CASSLRGSNEKLFF.

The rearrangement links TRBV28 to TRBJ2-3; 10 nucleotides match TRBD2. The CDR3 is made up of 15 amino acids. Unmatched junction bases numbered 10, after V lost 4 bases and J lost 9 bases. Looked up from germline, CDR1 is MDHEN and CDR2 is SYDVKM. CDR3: CASSSTSGLLKTQYF. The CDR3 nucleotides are TGTGCCAGCAGTTCGACTAGCGGGTTGTTGAAGACGCAGTATTTT.

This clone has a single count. DNA of the CDR3: TGTGCAAGTCGCTTATGGACTAGCTCCTGGTCTCCTGGGGCCAACGTCCTGACTTTC. It is translated as CASRLWTSSWSPGANVLTF. The chain uses TRBV12-2 and TRBJ2-6; no check of the table's D call, TRBD2, against the DNA was made. TRBV12-2 is reported as a pseudogene. The CDR3 extends over 19 amino acids.

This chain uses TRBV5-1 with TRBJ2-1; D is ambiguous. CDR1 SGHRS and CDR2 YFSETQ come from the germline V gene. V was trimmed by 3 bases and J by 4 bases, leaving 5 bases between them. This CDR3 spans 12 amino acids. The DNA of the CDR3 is TGCGCCAGCAGCTCAAATTACAATGAGCAGTTCTTC. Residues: CASSSNYNEQFF. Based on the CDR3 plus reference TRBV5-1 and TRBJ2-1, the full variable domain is KAGVTQTPRYLIKTRGQQVTLSCSPISGHRSVSWYQQTPGQGLQFLFEYFSETQRNKGNFPGRFSGRQFSNSRSEMNVSTLELGDSALYLCASSSNYNEQFFGPGTRLTVL.

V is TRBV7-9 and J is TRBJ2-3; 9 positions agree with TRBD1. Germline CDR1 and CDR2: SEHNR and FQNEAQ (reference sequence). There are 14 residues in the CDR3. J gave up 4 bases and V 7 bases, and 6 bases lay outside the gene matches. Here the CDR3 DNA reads TGTGCCAGCACCACCGGGACAGGGTCAGATACGCAGTATTTT. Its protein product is CASTTGTGSDTQYF.

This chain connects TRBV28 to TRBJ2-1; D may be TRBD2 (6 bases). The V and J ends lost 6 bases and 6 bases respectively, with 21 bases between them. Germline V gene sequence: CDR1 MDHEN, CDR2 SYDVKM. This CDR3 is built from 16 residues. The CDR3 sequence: CASRPLDLRTINEQFF. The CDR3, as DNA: TGTGCCAGCAGACCACTAGACCTTCGGACTATCAATGAGCAGTTCTTC.

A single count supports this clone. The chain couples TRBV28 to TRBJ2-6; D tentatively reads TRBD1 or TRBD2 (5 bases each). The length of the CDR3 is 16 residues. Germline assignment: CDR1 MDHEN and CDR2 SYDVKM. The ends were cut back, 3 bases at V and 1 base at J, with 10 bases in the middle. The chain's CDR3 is CASSLGVGSGANVLTF. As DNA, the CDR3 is TGTGCCAGCAGTTTGGGGGTCGGGTCTGGGGCCAACGTCCTGACTTTC.

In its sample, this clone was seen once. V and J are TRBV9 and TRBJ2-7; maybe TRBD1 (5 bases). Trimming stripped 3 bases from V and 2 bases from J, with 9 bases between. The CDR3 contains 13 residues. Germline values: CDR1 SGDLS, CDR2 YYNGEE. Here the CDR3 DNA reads TGTGCCAGCAGCGGGGTAGGGGCCTACGAGCAGTACTTC. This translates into CASSGVGAYEQYF. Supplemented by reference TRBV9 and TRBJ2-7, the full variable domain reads DSGVTQTPKHLITATGQRVTLRCSPRSGDLSVYWYQQSLDQGLQFLIQYYNGEERAKGNILERFSAQQFPDLHSELNLSSLELGDSALYFCASSGVGAYEQYFGPGTRLTVT.

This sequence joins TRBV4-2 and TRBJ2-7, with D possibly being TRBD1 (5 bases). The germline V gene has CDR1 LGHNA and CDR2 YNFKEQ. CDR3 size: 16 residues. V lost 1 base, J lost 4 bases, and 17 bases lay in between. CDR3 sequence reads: CASSQGTAGSSYEQYF. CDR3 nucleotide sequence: TGTGCCAGCAGCCAAGGGACCGCAGGGTCCAGTTACGAGCAGTACTTC.

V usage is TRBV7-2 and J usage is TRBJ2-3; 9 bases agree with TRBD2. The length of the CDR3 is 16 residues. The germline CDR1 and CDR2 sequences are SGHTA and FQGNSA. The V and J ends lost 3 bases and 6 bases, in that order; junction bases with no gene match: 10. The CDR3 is CASSFGQRGASDTQYF. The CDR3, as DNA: TGTGCCAGCAGCTTCGGCCAGCGGGGGGCCTCGGATACGCAGTATTTT.

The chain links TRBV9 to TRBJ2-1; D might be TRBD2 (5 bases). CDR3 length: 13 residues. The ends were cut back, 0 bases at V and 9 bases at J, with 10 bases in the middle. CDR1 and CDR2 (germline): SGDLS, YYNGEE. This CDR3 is CASSVGGATEQFF. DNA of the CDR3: TGTGCCAGCAGCGTAGGGGGAGCGACTGAGCAGTTCTTC.

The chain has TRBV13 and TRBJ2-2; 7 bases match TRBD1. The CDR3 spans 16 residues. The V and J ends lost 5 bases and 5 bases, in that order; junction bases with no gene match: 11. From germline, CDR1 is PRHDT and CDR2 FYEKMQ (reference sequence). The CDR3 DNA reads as TGTGCCAGCAGCCCCTCTACGACAGGGTGGACCGGGGAGCTGTTTTTT. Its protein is CASSPSTTGWTGELFF. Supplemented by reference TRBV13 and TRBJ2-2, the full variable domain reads AAGVIQSPRHLIKEKRETATLKCYPIPRHDTVYWYQQGPGQDPQFLISFYEKMQSDKGSIPDRFSAQQFSDYHSELNMSSLELGDSALYFCASSPSTTGWTGELFFGEGSRLTVL.

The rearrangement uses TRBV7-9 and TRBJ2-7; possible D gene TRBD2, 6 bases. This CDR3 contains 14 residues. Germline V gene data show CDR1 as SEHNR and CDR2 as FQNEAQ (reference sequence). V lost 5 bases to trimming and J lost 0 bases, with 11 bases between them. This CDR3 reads CASSGGTASYEQYF. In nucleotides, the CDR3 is TGTGCCAGCAGCGGGGGGACGGCCTCCTACGAGCAGTACTTC.

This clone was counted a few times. Written as DNA, the CDR3 is TGCAGCGTTGAGTGGAGAATAGCGGGAGGTTCTTACAATGAGCAGTTCTTC. Its protein product is CSVEWRIAGGSYNEQFF. The chain uses TRBV29-1 and TRBJ2-1, with 10 bases that match TRBD2. With 3 bases clipped from V and 4 bases from J, the junction kept 12 bases outside the gene matches. The CDR3 has 17 amino acids. The germline V gene has CDR1 SQVTM and CDR2 ANQGSEA.

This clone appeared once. CDR3 nucleotide sequence: TGTGCCAGCAGTGGCCTCCACGGCACTGAAGCTTTCTTT. Translated: CASSGLHGTEAFF. The chain employs TRBV25-1 and TRBJ1-1; D ambiguous. CDR3 length: 13 amino acids. Germline lookup yields CDR1 MGHDK and CDR2 SYGVNS. V was clipped by 4 bases and J by 4 bases, with 10 bases between them.

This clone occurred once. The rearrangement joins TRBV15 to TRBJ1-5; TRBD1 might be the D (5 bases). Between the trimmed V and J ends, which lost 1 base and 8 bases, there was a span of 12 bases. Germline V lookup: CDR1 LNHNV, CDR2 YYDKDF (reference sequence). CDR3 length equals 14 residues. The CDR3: CATSRAGGSEPQHF. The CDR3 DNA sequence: TGTGCCACCAGCAGAGCTGGGGGGTCTGAGCCCCAGCATTTT.

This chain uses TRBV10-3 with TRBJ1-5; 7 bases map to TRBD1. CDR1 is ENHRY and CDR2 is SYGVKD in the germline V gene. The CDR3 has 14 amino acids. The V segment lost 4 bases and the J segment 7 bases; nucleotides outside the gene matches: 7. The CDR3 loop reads CAISVTGANQPQHF. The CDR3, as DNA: TGTGCCATCAGTGTAACAGGGGCTAACCAGCCCCAGCATTTT.

CDR3 region: CASSHGTEENYGYTF. The CDR3 DNA is TGCGCCAGCAGCCACGGGACAGAAGAAAACTATGGCTACACCTTC. The chain joins TRBV4-3 to TRBJ1-2; 7 bases agree with TRBD1. V lost 3 bases, J lost 2 bases, and 6 bases stayed unmatched. CDR3 length: 15 amino acids. CDR1 is LGHNA and CDR2 is YSLEER in the germline V gene.

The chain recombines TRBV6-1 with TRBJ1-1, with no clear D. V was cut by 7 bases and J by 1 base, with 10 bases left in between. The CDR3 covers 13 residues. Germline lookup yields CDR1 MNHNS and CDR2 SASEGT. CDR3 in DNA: TGTGCCAGCATAGCACAAACGAACACTGAAGCTTTCTTT. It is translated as CASIAQTNTEAFF.